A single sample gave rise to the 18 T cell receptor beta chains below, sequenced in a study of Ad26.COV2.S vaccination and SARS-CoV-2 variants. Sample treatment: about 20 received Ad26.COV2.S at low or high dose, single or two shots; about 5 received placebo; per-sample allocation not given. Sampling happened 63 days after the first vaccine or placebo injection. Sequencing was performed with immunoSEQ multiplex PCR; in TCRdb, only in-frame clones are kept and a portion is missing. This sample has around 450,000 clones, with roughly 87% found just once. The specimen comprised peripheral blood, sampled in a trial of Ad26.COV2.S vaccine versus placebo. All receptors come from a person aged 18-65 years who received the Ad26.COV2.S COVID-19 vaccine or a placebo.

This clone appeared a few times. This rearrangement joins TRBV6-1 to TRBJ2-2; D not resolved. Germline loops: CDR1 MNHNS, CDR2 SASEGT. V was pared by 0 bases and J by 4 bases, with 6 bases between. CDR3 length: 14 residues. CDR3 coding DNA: TGTGCCAGCAGTGAAGCGAAGGGCACCGGGGAGCTGTTTTTT. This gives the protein CASSEAKGTGELFF.

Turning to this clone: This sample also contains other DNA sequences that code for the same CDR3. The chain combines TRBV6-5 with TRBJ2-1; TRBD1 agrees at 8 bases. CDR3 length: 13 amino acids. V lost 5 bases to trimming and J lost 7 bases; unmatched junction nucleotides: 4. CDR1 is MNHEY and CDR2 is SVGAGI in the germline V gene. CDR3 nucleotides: TGTGCCAGCAGTAGGACAGGGCTTAATGAGCAGTTCTTC. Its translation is CASSRTGLNEQFF.

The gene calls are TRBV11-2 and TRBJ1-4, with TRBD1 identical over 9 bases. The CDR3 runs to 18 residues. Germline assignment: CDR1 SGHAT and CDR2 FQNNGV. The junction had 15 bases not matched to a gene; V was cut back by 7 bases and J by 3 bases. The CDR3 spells CASTNPPRDRVPNEKLFF. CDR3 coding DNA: TGTGCCAGCACCAATCCTCCCCGGGACAGGGTTCCTAATGAAAAACTGTTTTTT. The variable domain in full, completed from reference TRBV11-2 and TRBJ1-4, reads EAGVAQSPRYKIIEKRQSVAFWCNPISGHATLYWYQQILGQGPKLLIQFQNNGVVDDSQLPKDRFSAERLKGVDSTLKIQPAKLEDSAVYLCASTNPPRDRVPNEKLFFGSGTQLSVL.

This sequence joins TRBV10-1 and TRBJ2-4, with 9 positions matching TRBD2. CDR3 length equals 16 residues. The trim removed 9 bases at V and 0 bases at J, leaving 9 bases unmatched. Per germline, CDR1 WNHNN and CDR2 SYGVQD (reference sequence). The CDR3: CARSRKREVAKNIQYF. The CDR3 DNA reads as TGCGCCAGGAGTCGGAAGCGGGAGGTAGCCAAAAACATTCAGTACTTC.

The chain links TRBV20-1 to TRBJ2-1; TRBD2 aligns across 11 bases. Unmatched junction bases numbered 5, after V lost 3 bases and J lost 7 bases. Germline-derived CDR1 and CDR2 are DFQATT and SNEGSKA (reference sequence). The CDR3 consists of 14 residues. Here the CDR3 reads CSASSGRAMNEQFF. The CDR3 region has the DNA TGCAGTGCTAGTAGCGGGAGGGCAATGAATGAGCAGTTCTTC.

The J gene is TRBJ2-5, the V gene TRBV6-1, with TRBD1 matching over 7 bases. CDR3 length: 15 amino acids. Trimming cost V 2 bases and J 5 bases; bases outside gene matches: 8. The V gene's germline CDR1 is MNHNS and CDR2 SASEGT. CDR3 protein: CASSEWQGVLETQYF. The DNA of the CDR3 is TGTGCCAGCAGTGAATGGCAGGGGGTGTTGGAGACCCAGTACTTC.

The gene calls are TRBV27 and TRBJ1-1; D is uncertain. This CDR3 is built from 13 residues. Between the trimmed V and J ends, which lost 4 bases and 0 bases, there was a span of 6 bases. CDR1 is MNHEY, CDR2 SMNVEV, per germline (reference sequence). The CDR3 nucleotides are TGTGCCAGCAGTTATAATATGAACACTGAAGCTTTCTTT. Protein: CASSYNMNTEAFF.

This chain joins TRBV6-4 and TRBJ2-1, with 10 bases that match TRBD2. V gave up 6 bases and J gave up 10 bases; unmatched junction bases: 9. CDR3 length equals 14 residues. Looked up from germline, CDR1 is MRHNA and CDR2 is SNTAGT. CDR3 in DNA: TGTGCCAGCAGCCGAAGCGGGAGGGCCAGGGAGCAGTTCTTC. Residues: CASSRSGRAREQFF.

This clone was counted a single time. The CDR3 sequence: CASSYSVPLNTGELFF. The CDR3 nucleotides are TGTGCCAGCAGTTACTCGGTCCCACTGAACACCGGGGAGCTGTTTTTT. The chain joins TRBV6-2 or TRBV6-3 to TRBJ2-2; D is uncertain. In germline, CDR1 is MNHEY, CDR2 SVGEGT. Deletions cut 0 bases from V and 1 base from J, with 9 bases between. The CDR3 has 16 amino acids.

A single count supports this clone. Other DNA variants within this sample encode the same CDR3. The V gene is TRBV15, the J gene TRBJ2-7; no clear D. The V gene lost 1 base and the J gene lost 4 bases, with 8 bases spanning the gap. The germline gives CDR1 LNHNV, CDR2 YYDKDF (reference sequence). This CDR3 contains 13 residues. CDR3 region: CATSRASGYEQYF. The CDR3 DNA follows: TGTGCCACCAGCAGAGCCTCCGGGTACGAGCAGTACTTC.

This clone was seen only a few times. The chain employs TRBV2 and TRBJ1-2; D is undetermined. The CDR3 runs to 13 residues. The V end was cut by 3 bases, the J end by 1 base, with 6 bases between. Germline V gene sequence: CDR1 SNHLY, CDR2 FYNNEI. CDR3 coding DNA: TGTGCCAGCAGTGAGGGCATTAACTATGGCTACACCTTC. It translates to CASSEGINYGYTF.

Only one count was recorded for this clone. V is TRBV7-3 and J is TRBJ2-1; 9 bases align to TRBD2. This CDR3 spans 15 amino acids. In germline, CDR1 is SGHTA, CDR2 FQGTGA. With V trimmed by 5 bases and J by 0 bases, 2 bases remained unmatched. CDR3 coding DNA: TGTGCCAGCAGCCAGGGACTAGCCTCCTACAATGAGCAGTTCTTC. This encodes CASSQGLASYNEQFF.

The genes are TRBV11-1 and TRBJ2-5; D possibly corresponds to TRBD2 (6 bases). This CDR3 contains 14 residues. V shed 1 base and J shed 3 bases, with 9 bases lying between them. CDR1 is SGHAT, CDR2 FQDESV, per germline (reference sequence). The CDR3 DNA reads TGTGCCAGCAGCTTAGGGGACTCAAAAGAGACCCAGTACTTC. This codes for CASSLGDSKETQYF.

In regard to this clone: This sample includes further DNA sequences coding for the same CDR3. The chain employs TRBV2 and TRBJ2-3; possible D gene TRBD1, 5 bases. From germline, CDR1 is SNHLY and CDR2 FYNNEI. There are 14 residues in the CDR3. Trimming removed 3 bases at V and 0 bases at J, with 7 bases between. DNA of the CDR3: TGTGCCAGCAGTGAGGGGCAGAGCACAGATACGCAGTATTTT. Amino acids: CASSEGQSTDTQYF.

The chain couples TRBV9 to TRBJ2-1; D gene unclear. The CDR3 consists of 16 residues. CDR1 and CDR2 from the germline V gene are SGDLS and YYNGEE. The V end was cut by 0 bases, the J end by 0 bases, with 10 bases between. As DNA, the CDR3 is TGTGCCAGCAGCGTAGGGGCTACGAGCTCCTACAATGAGCAGTTCTTC. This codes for CASSVGATSSYNEQFF.

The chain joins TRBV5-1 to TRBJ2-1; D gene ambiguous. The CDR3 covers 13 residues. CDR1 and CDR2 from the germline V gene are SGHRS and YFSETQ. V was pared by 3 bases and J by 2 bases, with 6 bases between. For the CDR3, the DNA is TGCGCCAGCAGCTCGACTGCCTACAATGAGCAGTTCTTC. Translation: CASSSTAYNEQFF.

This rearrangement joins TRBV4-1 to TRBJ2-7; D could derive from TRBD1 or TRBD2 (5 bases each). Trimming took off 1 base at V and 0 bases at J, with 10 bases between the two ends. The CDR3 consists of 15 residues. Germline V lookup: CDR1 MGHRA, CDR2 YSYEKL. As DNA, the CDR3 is TGCGCCAGCAGCCAAGTGACGGGACCCTCCTACGAGCAGTACTTC. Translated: CASSQVTGPSYEQYF.

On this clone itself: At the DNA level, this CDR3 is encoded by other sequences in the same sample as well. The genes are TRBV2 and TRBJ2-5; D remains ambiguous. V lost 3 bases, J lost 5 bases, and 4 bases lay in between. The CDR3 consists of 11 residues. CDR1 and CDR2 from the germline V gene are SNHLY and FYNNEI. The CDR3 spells CASSDGETQYF. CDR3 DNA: TGTGCCAGCAGTGACGGTGAGACCCAGTACTTC.